The T cell receptor beta chain under discussion was sequenced for a study of OX40 agonist ivuxolimab in advanced cancers. V lost 2 bases and J 6 bases, leaving 23 bases between the germline ends. CDR3 length equals 18 residues. Germline assignment: CDR1 SNHLY and CDR2 FYNNEI. This clone came up a few times. Clones were read by immunoSEQ multiplex PCR, and TCRdb kept only the in-frame ones, dropping some. In the table there are about 83,000 clones, about 88% of which are singletons. The rearrangement uses TRBV2 and TRBJ1-5; D unclear. The TCR comes from an adult with an advanced solid tumor such as melanoma, head and neck, liver or kidney cancer. The sequencing here drew on CD4+ or CD8+ T cells sorted from blood, taken in a trial of the OX40 agonist ivuxolimab. CDR3 nucleotide sequence: TGTGCCAGCAGTGAAAGGTGTGACATCTTCCTAAATTGTCAGCCCCAGCATTTT. Its translation: CASSERCDIFLNCQPQHF.